This passage covers 24 T cell receptor beta chains from one sample sequenced in a study of blood T cell repertoires in COVID-19. Libraries were prepared by immunoSEQ multiplex PCR; TCRdb keeps only in-frame clonotypes and omits some of them. The sample shows about 230,000 clones, approximately 80% of them seen only once. Sequencing was done on a sample of peripheral blood. The source of these receptors is a man aged 35 to 55 with acute or convalescent COVID-19.

The chain joins TRBV19 to TRBJ1-5; 7 nucleotides line up with TRBD1. The V and J ends lost 6 bases and 3 bases, in that order; junction bases with no gene match: 11. CDR3 length equals 16 residues. CDR1 and CDR2 from the germline V gene are LNHDA and SQIVND (reference sequence). For the CDR3, the DNA is TGTGCCAGTAGCACCCGCGGGACAGTACTCAATCAGCCCCAGCATTTT. Protein product: CASSTRGTVLNQPQHF.

This chain joins TRBV7-9 and TRBJ1-1; 8 bases are a match to TRBD1. Per the germline V gene, CDR1 is SEHNR and CDR2 is FQNEAQ (reference sequence). Trimming removed 5 bases from V and 3 bases from J; junction bases left unmatched: 8. This CDR3 is 15 amino acids long. In nucleotides, the CDR3 is TGTGCCAGCAGCGCAAGCCAGGGGGCTTACACTGAAGCTTTCTTT. Protein: CASSASQGAYTEAFF. The full variable domain, with the rest looked up from reference TRBV7-9 and TRBJ1-1, is DTGVSQNPRHKITKRGQNVTFRCDPISEHNRLYWYRQTLGQGPEFLTYFQNEAQLEKSRLLSDRFSAERPKGSFSTLEIQRTEQGDSAMYLCASSASQGAYTEAFFGQGTRLTVV.

The chain couples TRBV19 to TRBJ1-6; a weak D match, TRBD1 (6 bases). This CDR3 contains 11 residues. V lost 9 bases, J lost 14 bases, and 14 bases lay in between. From germline, CDR1 is LNHDA and CDR2 SQIVND (reference sequence). For the CDR3, the DNA is TGTGCCAGCAGGCAGGGGATCACCCTCCACTTT. Protein product: CASRQGITLHF.

This chain links TRBV29-1 with TRBJ1-1, with 7 bases identical to TRBD1. From germline, CDR1 is SQVTM and CDR2 ANQGSEA. V shed 8 bases and J 3 bases; nucleotides not matched to a gene: 9. The CDR3 is 13 amino acids. CDR3 coding DNA: TGCAGCACCAGAACCGGGACAGACACTGAAGCTTTCTTT. It yields the protein CSTRTGTDTEAFF.

V is TRBV5-1 and J is TRBJ2-5, with 8 positions matching TRBD1. V gave up 4 bases and J gave up 1 base; unmatched junction bases: 6. CDR3 size: 15 residues. The germline gives CDR1 SGHRS, CDR2 YFSETQ. CDR3 amino acids: CASSLDRVIQETQYF. For the CDR3, the DNA is TGCGCCAGCAGCCTGGACAGGGTGATCCAAGAGACCCAGTACTTC.

The sample holds one count of this clone. This chain joins TRBV4-2 and TRBJ1-4; TRBD1 matches at 11 bases. This CDR3 spans 16 amino acids. CDR1 and CDR2 from the germline V gene are LGHNA and YNFKEQ. V trimming: 3 bases; J trimming: 7 bases; junction bases outside the gene matches: 7. The CDR3 DNA reads as TGTGCCAGCAGCCATTCCGGACAGGGGGCTCGTGAAAAACTGTTTTTT. It codes for CASSHSGQGAREKLFF.

The chain is built from TRBV25-1 and TRBJ2-2; unclear D gene. V gave up 3 bases and J gave up 0 bases, with 8 bases separating them. Per germline, CDR1 MGHDK and CDR2 SYGVNS. The CDR3 loop spans 15 amino acids. CDR3 nucleotide sequence: TGTGCCAGCAGTGAGCGGCAATCGAACACCGGGGAGCTGTTTTTT. It translates to CASSERQSNTGELFF.

The chain is built from TRBV6-5 and TRBJ1-2, with D perhaps matching TRBD1 (6 bases). The ends were cut back, 8 bases at V and 2 bases at J, with 15 bases in the middle. The V gene's germline CDR1 is MNHEY and CDR2 SVGAGI. This CDR3 comprises 14 residues. The chain's CDR3 is CASVRQVLNYGYTF. The DNA for the CDR3 is TGTGCCAGCGTTCGACAGGTCCTAAACTATGGCTACACCTTC.

The J gene is TRBJ1-2, the V gene TRBV10-2; D is unclear. The CDR3 contains 12 residues. Germline V CDR1 and CDR2: WSHSY, SAAADI. Trimming shortened V by 4 bases and J by 0 bases, and 3 bases separated the two germline ends. The CDR3 coding sequence is TGCGCCAGCAGTGTAGCTAACTATGGCTACACCTTC. Encoded protein: CASSVANYGYTF.

This chain joins TRBV11-3 and TRBJ2-3; D is perhaps TRBD2 (6 bases). The CDR3 length is 14 residues. V gave up 8 bases and J gave up 1 base, with 13 bases separating them. Germline assignment: CDR1 SGHNT and CDR2 YENEEA. The CDR3, as DNA: TGTGCCAGCGGGAAGAGGGAGGGCACAGATACGCAGTATTTT. This codes for CASGKREGTDTQYF. The whole variable domain, filled in from reference TRBV11-3 and TRBJ2-3, reads EAGVVQSPRYKIIEKKQPVAFWCNPISGHNTLYWYLQNLGQGPELLIRYENEEAVDDSQLPKDRFSAERLKGVDSTLKIQPAELGDSAVYLCASGKREGTDTQYFGPGTRLTVL.

This clone has only a few counts. The chain joins TRBV4-1 to TRBJ1-4; 9 bases are shared with TRBD1. CDR1 MGHRA and CDR2 YSYEKL come from the germline V gene. Trimming cost V 0 bases and J 6 bases; bases outside gene matches: 8. The CDR3 is 17 residues long. Written as DNA, the CDR3 is TGCGCCAGCAGCCAAGATCTGGGGGGACAGGGCTATGAAAAACTGTTTTTT. This sequence encodes CASSQDLGGQGYEKLFF.

The chain links TRBV9 to TRBJ2-1; 12 bases align to TRBD2. Losses at the gene ends were 0 bases for V and 3 bases for J; bases not matched to a gene: 10. The CDR3 loop spans 19 amino acids. Germline V gene sequence: CDR1 SGDLS, CDR2 YYNGEE. For the CDR3, the DNA is TGTGCCAGCAGCGTAGGTTTACTAGCGGGAGGAGAAGACTACAATGAGCAGTTCTTC. It codes for CASSVGLLAGGEDYNEQFF.

This sequence joins TRBV9 and TRBJ2-5, with 9 bases aligning to TRBD2. Germline-derived CDR1 and CDR2 are SGDLS and YYNGEE. The J segment lost 3 bases and the V segment lost 2 bases, leaving 5 bases of the junction unmatched. The CDR3 covers 15 residues. The CDR3 DNA follows: TGTGCCAGCAGCGTTAGCGGGAGCCCTAAAGAGACCCAGTACTTC. Protein: CASSVSGSPKETQYF.

V usage is TRBV6-4 and J usage is TRBJ2-3, with TRBD1 matching 8 bases. V shed 8 bases, J shed 0 bases, and the junction held 4 bases outside the gene matches. Germline loops: CDR1 MRHNA, CDR2 SNTAGT. The CDR3 sequence is 14 residues long. The CDR3 region is CASGQGTSTDTQYF. CDR3 nucleotides: TGTGCCAGCGGACAGGGTACTAGCACAGATACGCAGTATTTT.

The chain combines TRBV5-4 with TRBJ1-2; 7 bases fit TRBD1. The germline V gene encodes CDR1 SGHNT and CDR2 YYREEE (reference sequence). J was trimmed by 7 bases and V by 1 base; bases with no gene match: 7. The CDR3 length is 14 residues. CDR3 protein: CASSLIGGTAGYTF. CDR3 sequence (DNA): TGTGCCAGCAGCTTGATAGGGGGCACGGCTGGCTACACCTTC.

The chain links TRBV5-1 to TRBJ2-4; no firm D call. This CDR3 has 17 amino acids. The ends were cut back, 1 base at V and 1 base at J, with 15 bases in the middle. Germline V gene sequence: CDR1 SGHRS, CDR2 YFSETQ. CDR3 nucleotides: TGCGCCAGCAGCTTGATGGCGGCATCGGGTGCCAAAAACATTCAGTACTTC. Its translation is CASSLMAASGAKNIQYF.

V gene TRBV2 combines with J gene TRBJ1-2, with TRBD1 matching 8 bases. Trimming cost V 4 bases and J 4 bases; bases outside gene matches: 8. The germline V gene encodes CDR1 SNHLY and CDR2 FYNNEI. The CDR3 length is 15 residues. This CDR3 reads CASSGARGPGYGYTF. The CDR3 DNA sequence: TGTGCCAGCAGTGGAGCCAGGGGGCCAGGCTATGGCTACACCTTC.

J is TRBJ1-5 and V is TRBV18, with D tentatively TRBD1 (5 bases). Germline values: CDR1 KGHSH, CDR2 LQKENI. The CDR3 is 16 residues long. Deletions cut 2 bases from V and 0 bases from J, with 11 bases between. CDR3 protein: CASSPGGGDSNQPQHF. CDR3 DNA: TGTGCCAGCTCACCAGGCGGGGGGGATAGCAATCAGCCCCAGCATTTT.

This chain links TRBV12-5 with TRBJ2-5, with D tentatively TRBD1 (6 bases). V was clipped by 3 bases and J by 5 bases, with 19 bases between them. The CDR3 has 16 residues. The germline CDR1 and CDR2 sequences are LGHNT and FRNRAP. CDR3: CASGFSRTADGETQYF. In nucleotides, the CDR3 is TGTGCTAGTGGTTTTAGCCGGACAGCGGATGGGGAGACCCAGTACTTC.

The sample holds a few counts of this clone. The chain has TRBV4-2 and TRBJ2-7; 7 nucleotides match TRBD1. The CDR3 runs to 13 residues. In germline, CDR1 is LGHNA, CDR2 YNFKEQ. Losses at the gene ends were 4 bases for V and 1 base for J; bases not matched to a gene: 1. Here the CDR3 reads CASSPGQSYEQYF. The CDR3 DNA is TGTGCCAGCAGCCCGGGACAGTCCTACGAGCAGTACTTC.

The J gene is TRBJ1-1, the V gene TRBV18, with 8 bases that match TRBD1. The CDR3 loop spans 13 amino acids. Trimming took 0 bases from V and 8 from J; bases not matched to a gene: 2. CDR1 is KGHSH, CDR2 LQKENI, per germline. CDR3 coding DNA: TGTGCCAGCTCACCACCGGACAGGGAAGAAGCTTTCTTT. Translation: CASSPPDREEAFF.

V and J are TRBV4-1 and TRBJ2-2; TRBD2 is a possible D gene (5 bases). V lost 1 base to trimming and J lost 6 bases, with 15 bases between them. CDR3 length: 16 residues. Germline-derived CDR1 and CDR2 are MGHRA and YSYEKL. This chain's CDR3 is CASSQGVGSVAGELFF. The CDR3 DNA reads as TGCGCCAGCAGCCAAGGGGTAGGGAGTGTCGCCGGGGAGCTGTTTTTT.

This clone was seen a handful of times. The rearrangement links TRBV12-5 to TRBJ2-3; perhaps TRBD1 as D (5 bases). Trimming took 3 bases from V and 3 from J, leaving 13 bases between them. Germline V gives CDR1 LGHNT, CDR2 FRNRAP. CDR3 length: 15 residues. CDR3: CASGFSAGWTDTQYF. Written as DNA, the CDR3 is TGTGCTAGTGGTTTTTCAGCAGGGTGGACAGATACGCAGTATTTT.

The chain carries TRBV5-1 and TRBJ2-6, with a tentative D call TRBD1 (6 bases). The V and J ends lost 4 bases and 4 bases respectively, with 12 bases between them. The germline CDR1 and CDR2 sequences are SGHRS and YFSETQ. CDR3 length: 15 amino acids. This CDR3 reads CASSIQGGGANVLTF. Written as DNA, the CDR3 is TGCGCCAGCAGCATTCAAGGGGGAGGGGCCAACGTCCTGACTTTC. Using reference TRBV5-1 and TRBJ2-6 for the parts outside the CDR3, the full variable domain is KAGVTQTPRYLIKTRGQQVTLSCSPISGHRSVSWYQQTPGQGLQFLFEYFSETQRNKGNFPGRFSGRQFSNSRSEMNVSTLELGDSALYLCASSIQGGGANVLTFGAGSRLTVL.